These T cell receptor beta chains were read from a single sample in a study of T cell responses to AZD1222 COVID-19 vaccine. Produced via immunoSEQ multiplex PCR; TCRdb's table is partial and in-frame only. The sample consists of around 150,000 clones, around 95% of them appearing once. The sequencing here drew on peripheral blood, taken on day 0 of AZD1222 vaccination. The receptors originated from an adult in good health. Both conserved end residues are part of each CDR3. D genes are given only for firm matches. Where a row states a size, it is once, few, many or the class of an expanded clone; other rows omit it.

D gene: -
clone size: -
V gene: TRBV5-1
J gene: TRBJ2-1
CDR3 DNA: TGCGCCAGCAGCTTGGGGTGGCGGGTTGAGCAGTTCTTC
CDR3 protein: CASSLGWRVEQFF

D gene: -
clone size: -
V gene: TRBV11-2
J gene: TRBJ1-1
CDR3 DNA: TGTGCCAGCAGCTTAGAAGGTGCGGGGAGCACTGAAGCTTTCTTT
CDR3 protein: CASSLEGAGSTEAFF

D gene: TRBD1
clone size: -
V gene: TRBV7-6
J gene: TRBJ1-1
CDR3 DNA: TGTGCCAGCAGCACGACAGGGAGTAACACTGAAGCTTTCTTT
CDR3 protein: CASSTTGSNTEAFF

D gene: -
clone size: -
V gene: TRBV5-5
J gene: TRBJ2-4
CDR3 DNA: TGTGCCAGCAGCTTAAGATCATTAGCCAAAAACATTCAGTACTTC
CDR3 protein: CASSLRSLAKNIQYF

D gene: -
clone size: -
V gene: TRBV19
J gene: TRBJ1-1
CDR3 DNA: TGTGCCTTCCTAAGGACATTTCTTAAGGCTTTCTTT
CDR3 protein: CAFLRTFLKAFF

D gene: TRBD1
clone size: -
V gene: TRBV6-5
J gene: TRBJ1-5
CDR3 DNA: TGTGCCAGCAGTCCCAGAGCACAGGGGAATCAGCCCCAGCATTTT
CDR3 protein: CASSPRAQGNQPQHF

D gene: TRBD1
clone size: few
V gene: TRBV11-1
J gene: TRBJ1-2
CDR3 DNA: TGTGCCAGCAGCTTAGAGGGGGCGCGTGGCTACACCTTC
CDR3 protein: CASSLEGARGYTF

D gene: -
clone size: once
V gene: TRBV27
J gene: TRBJ1-1
CDR3 DNA: TGTGCCAGCAGACAGGGATTTTCGGGCACTGAAGCTTTCTTT
CDR3 protein: CASRQGFSGTEAFF

D gene: -
clone size: -
V gene: TRBV6-1
J gene: TRBJ1-2
CDR3 DNA: TGTGCCAGCAGTGAAGTAGGGGGGGACTATGGCTACACCTTC
CDR3 protein: CASSEVGGDYGYTF

D gene: TRBD1
clone size: -
V gene: TRBV19
J gene: TRBJ2-1
CDR3 DNA: TGTGCCAGTAGCCCGGGACAGGGGGCGGTTGACGAGCAGTTCTTC
CDR3 protein: CASSPGQGAVDEQFF

D gene: -
clone size: -
V gene: TRBV2
J gene: TRBJ1-1
CDR3 DNA: TGTGCCAGCAGGCTGGGCACGGCCGAGGGTGAAGCTTTCTTT
CDR3 protein: CASRLGTAEGEAFF